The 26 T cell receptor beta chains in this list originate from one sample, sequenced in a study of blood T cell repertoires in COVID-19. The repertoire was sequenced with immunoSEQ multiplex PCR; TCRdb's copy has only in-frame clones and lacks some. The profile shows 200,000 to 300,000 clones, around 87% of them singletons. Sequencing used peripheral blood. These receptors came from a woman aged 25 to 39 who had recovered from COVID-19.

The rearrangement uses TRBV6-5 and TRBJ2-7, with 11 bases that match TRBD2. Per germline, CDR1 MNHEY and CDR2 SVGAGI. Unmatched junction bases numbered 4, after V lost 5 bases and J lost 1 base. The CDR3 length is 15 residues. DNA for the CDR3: TGTGCCAGCAGTCCCCTAGCGGGGGGTTCCTACGAGCAGTACTTC. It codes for CASSPLAGGSYEQYF.

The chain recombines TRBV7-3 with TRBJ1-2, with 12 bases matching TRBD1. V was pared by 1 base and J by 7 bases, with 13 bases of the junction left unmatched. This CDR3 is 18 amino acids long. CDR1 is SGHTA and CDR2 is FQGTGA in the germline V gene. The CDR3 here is CASSLSRDRGPSVFGYTF. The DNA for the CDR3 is TGTGCCAGCAGCTTAAGCCGGGACAGGGGGCCGTCGGTCTTTGGCTACACCTTC.

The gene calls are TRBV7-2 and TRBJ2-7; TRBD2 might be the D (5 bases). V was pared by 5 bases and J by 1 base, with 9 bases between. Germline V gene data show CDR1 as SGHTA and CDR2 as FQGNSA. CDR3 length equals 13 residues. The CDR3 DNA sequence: TGTGCCAGCAGCGCGGGCCGTTCCTACGAGCAGTACTTC. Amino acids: CASSAGRSYEQYF.

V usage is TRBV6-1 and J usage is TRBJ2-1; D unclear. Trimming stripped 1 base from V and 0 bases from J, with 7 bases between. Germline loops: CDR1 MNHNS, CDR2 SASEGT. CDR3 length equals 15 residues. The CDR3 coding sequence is TGTGCCAGCAGTGAAGGCGGTAGCTCCTACAATGAGCAGTTCTTC. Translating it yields CASSEGGSSYNEQFF.

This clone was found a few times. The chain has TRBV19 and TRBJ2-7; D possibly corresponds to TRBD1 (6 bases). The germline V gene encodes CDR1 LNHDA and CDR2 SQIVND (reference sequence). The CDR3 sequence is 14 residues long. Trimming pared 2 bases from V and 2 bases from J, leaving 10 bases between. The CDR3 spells CASSITGIPYEQYF. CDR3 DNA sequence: TGTGCCAGTAGTATAACAGGGATACCCTACGAGCAGTACTTC.

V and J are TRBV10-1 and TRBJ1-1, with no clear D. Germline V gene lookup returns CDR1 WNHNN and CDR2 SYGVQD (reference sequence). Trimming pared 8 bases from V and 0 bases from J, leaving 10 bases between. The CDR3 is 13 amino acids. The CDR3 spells CASSGQLNTEAFF. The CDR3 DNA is TGCGCCAGCTCTGGGCAGCTGAACACTGAAGCTTTCTTT.

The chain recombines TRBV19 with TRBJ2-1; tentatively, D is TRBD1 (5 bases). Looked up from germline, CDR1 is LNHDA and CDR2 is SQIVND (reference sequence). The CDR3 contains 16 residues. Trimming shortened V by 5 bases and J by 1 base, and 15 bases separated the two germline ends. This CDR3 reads CASSSNWAGSYNEQFF. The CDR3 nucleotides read TGTGCCAGTAGTTCCAACTGGGCAGGGTCCTACAATGAGCAGTTCTTC.

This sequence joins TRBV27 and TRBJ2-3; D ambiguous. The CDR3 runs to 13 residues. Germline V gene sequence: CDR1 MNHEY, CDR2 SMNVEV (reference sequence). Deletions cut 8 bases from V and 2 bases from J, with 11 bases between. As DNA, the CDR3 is TGTGCCAGCCGCTCCCCCTACACAGATACGCAGTATTTT. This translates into CASRSPYTDTQYF.

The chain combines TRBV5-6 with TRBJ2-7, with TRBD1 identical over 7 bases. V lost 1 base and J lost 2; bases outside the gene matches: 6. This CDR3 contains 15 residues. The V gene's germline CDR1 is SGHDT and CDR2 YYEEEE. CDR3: CASSLLGGAPYEQYF. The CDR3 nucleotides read TGTGCCAGCAGCTTGCTAGGGGGCGCGCCCTACGAGCAGTACTTC.

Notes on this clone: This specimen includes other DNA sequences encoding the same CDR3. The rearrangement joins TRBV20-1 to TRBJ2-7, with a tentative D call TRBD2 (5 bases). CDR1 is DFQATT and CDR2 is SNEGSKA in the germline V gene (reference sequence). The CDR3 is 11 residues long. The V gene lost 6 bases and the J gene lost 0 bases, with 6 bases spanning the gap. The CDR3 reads CSARDSYEQYF. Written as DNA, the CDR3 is TGCAGTGCCCGGGACTCCTACGAGCAGTACTTC.

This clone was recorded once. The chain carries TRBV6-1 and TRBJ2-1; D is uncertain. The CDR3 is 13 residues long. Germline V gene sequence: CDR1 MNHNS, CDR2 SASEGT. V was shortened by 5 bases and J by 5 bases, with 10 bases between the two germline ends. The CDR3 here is CASSSVVHNEQFF. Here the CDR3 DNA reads TGTGCCAGCAGTTCCGTAGTACACAATGAGCAGTTCTTC.

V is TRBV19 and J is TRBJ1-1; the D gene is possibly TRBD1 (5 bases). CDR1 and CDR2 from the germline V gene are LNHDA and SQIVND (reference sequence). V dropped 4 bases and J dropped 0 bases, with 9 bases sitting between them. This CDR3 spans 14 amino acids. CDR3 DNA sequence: TGTGCCAGTAGTACGACAGCGATGAACACTGAAGCTTTCTTT. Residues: CASSTTAMNTEAFF.

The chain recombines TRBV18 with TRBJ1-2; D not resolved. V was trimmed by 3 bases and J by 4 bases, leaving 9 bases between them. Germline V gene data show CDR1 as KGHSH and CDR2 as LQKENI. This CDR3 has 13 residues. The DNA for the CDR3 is TGTGCCAGCTCACCGGAACGGGTCTATGGCTACACCTTC. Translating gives CASSPERVYGYTF.

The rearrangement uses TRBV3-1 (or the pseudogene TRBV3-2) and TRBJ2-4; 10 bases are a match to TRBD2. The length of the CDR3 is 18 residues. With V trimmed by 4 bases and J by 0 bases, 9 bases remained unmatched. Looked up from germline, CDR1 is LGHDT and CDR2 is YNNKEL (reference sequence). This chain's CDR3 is CASSPLSSGGLAKNIQYF. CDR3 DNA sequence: TGTGCCAGCAGCCCCCTTTCTAGCGGGGGCCTAGCCAAAAACATTCAGTACTTC.

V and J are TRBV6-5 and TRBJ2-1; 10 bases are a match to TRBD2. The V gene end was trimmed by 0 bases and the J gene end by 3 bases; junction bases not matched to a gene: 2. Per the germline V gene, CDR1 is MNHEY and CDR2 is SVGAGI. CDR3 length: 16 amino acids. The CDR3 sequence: CASSYSIAGGYNEQFF. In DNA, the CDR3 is TGTGCCAGCAGTTACTCGATAGCGGGGGGCTACAATGAGCAGTTCTTC.

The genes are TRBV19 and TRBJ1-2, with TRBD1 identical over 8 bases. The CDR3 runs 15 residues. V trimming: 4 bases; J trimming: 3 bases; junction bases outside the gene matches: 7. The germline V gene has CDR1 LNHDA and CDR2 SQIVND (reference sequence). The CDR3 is CASSRSGGWYYGYTF. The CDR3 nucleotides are TGTGCCAGTAGTAGGTCAGGGGGCTGGTACTATGGCTACACCTTC.

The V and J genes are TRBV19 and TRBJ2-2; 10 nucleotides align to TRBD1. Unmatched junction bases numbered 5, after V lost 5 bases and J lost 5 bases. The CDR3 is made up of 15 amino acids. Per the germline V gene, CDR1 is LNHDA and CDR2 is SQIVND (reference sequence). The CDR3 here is CASSRDRGFTGELFF. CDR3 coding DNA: TGTGCCAGTAGTCGGGACAGGGGCTTTACCGGGGAGCTGTTTTTT.

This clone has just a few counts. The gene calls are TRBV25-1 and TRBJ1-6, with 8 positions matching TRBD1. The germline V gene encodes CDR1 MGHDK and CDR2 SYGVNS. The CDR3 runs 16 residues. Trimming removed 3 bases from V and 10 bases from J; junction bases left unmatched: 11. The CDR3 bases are TGTGCCAGCAGTGATTCCCGGGACAGGATGGGATCACCCCTCCACTTT. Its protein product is CASSDSRDRMGSPLHF.

This chain's CDR3 is CSVVKGGFHYGYTF. CDR3 in DNA: TGCAGCGTTGTAAAGGGGGGGTTCCACTATGGCTACACCTTC. The chain couples TRBV29-1 to TRBJ1-2; D is perhaps TRBD1 (6 bases). Germline V gene lookup returns CDR1 SQVTM and CDR2 ANQGSEA. The CDR3 spans 14 residues. Trimming pared 4 bases from V and 3 bases from J, leaving 15 bases between.

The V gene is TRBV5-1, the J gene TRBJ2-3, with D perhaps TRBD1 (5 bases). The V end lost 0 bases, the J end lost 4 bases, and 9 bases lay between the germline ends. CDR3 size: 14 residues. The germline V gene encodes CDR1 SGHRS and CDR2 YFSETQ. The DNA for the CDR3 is TGCGCCAGCAGCTTGGAAAGGGGCTCAGATACGCAGTATTTT. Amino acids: CASSLERGSDTQYF.

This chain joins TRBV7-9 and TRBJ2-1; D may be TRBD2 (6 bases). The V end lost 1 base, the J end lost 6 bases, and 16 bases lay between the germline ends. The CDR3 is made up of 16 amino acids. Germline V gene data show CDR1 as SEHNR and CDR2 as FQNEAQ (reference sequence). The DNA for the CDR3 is TGTGCCAGCAGCTTAGGGGGACTGACGACCCGCAATGAGCAGTTCTTC. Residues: CASSLGGLTTRNEQFF.

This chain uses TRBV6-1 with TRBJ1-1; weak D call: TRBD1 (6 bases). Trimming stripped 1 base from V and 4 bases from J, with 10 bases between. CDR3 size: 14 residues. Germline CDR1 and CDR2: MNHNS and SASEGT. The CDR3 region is CASSEVQGTTEAFF. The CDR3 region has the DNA TGTGCCAGCAGTGAAGTCCAGGGGACCACTGAAGCTTTCTTT.

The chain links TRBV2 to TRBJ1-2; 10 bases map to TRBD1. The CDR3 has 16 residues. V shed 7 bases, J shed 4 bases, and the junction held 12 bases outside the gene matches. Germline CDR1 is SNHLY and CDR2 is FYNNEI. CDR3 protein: CASTRQGAARSYGYTF. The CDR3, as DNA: TGTGCCAGCACTCGACAGGGGGCGGCCCGATCCTATGGCTACACCTTC.

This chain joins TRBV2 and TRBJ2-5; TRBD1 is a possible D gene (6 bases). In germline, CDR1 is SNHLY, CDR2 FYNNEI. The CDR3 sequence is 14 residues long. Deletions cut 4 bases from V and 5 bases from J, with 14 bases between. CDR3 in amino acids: CASSGETGLETQYF. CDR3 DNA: TGTGCCAGCAGTGGCGAAACAGGGTTGGAGACCCAGTACTTC.

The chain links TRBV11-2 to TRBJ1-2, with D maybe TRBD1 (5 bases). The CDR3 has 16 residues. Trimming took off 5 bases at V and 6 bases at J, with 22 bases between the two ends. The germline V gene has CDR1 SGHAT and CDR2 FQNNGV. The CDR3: CASSPRWGGITNGYTF. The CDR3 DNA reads TGTGCCAGCAGCCCCCGATGGGGGGGTATAACGAATGGCTACACCTTC.

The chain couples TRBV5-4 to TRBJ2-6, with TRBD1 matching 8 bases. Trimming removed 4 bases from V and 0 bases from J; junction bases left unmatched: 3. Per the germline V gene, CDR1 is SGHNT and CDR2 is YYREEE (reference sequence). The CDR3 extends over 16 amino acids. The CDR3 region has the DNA TGTGCCAGCAGCCCCACAGGGGGCTCTGGGGCCAACGTCCTGACTTTC. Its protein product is CASSPTGGSGANVLTF.